This TCR beta chain was sequenced during a study of human T cells and chemical hapten exposure. Findings and limits, study-wide: Healthy people's immune response may differ from that of the donors, who had alopecia. Significantly more large CDR3 similarity clusters arose among expanded TCRs than among controls.

Specified time point: patch test 2, 6 weeks after DPC sensitization. The treatment denotes: therapeutic diphenylcyclopropenone sensitization with weekly scalp DPC. The donor pool consisted of alopecia patients aged 18 to 70 years, considered suitable for DPC. This clonotype appeared many times. Its antigen is unidentified. Germline V CDR1 and CDR2: ENHRY, SYGVKD. The CDR3 covers 13 residues. The ends lost 4 bases at V and 6 bases at J; junction bases unmatched: 2. From the RACE reads, TCRdb called clonotypes with MiXCR, one entry per CDR3 protein. The sample lists under 85,000 distinct CDR3 sequences, 10% occurring once.

The receptor was derived from a woman between 50 and 59 years old with alopecia areata. Some clones in this sample may be carry-over from other donors' samples. The rearrangement joins TRBV10-3 to TRBJ1-1; TRBD1 agrees at 10 bases. Specimen: whole blood, collected in connection with sensitization to the hapten diphenylcyclopropenone (DPC). The CDR3 reads CAISAGQGAEAFF. CDR3 nucleotides: TGTGCCATCAGTGCAGGACAGGGGGCTGAAGCTTTCTTT.